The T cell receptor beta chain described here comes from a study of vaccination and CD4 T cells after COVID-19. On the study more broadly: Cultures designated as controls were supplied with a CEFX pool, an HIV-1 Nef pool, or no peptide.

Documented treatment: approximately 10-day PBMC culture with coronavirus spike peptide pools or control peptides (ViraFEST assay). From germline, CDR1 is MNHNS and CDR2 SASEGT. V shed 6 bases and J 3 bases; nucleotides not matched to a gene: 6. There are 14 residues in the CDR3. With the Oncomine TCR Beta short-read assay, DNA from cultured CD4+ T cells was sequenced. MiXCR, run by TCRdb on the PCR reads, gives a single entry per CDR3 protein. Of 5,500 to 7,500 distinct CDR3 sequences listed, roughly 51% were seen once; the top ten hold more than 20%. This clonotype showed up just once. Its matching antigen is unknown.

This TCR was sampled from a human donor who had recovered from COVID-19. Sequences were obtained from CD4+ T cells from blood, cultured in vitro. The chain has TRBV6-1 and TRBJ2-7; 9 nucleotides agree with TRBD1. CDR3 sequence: CASRAGTGYYEQYF. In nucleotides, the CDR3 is TGTGCCAGCAGGGCCGGGACAGGGTACTACGAGCAGTACTTC.